Listed here are 23 T cell receptor beta chains from one sample, sequenced in a study of cytomegalovirus exposure and HLA in healthy donors. The primer mix had 60 Vbeta and 13 Jbeta primers. Profiling relied on immunoSEQ multiplex PCR, and the TCRdb table lists in-frame clones only, not all of them. This table has 140,000 to 150,000 clones, 66% appearing once. Sequenced material: PBMCs. These receptors all come from a woman aged 55-75 years in good health and CMV-seronegative.

The sample holds a few counts of this clone. This chain uses TRBV7-8 with TRBJ1-4; 9 bases align to TRBD1. Germline loops: CDR1 SGHVS, CDR2 FQNEAQ. With 5 bases clipped from V and 5 bases from J, the junction kept 6 bases outside the gene matches. CDR3 size: 15 residues. CDR3 coding DNA: TGTGCCAGCAGCGTTCGAGGGACAGGGAATGAAAAACTGTTTTTT. This codes for CASSVRGTGNEKLFF.

The chain carries TRBV19 and TRBJ1-1; D is perhaps TRBD1 (6 bases). The germline gives CDR1 LNHDA, CDR2 SQIVND (reference sequence). The CDR3 is 15 amino acids. Trimming pared 6 bases from V and 1 base from J, leaving 15 bases between. DNA for the CDR3: TGTGCCAGTAGGACAGGAGGACCCTCGAACACTGAAGCTTTCTTT. Translation gives CASRTGGPSNTEAFF.

The gene calls are TRBV2 and TRBJ1-2; possibly TRBD1 for D (5 bases). The CDR3 is 14 amino acids. Germline values: CDR1 SNHLY, CDR2 FYNNEI. V was clipped by 7 bases and J by 6 bases, with 18 bases between them. The DNA of the CDR3 is TGTGCCAGCACTCGGGGGATCCCGAGGAATGGCTACACCTTC. It translates to CASTRGIPRNGYTF.

The chain uses TRBV27 and TRBJ1-5, with TRBD1 matching 7 bases. This CDR3 has 15 residues. The germline V gene has CDR1 MNHEY and CDR2 SMNVEV (reference sequence). Trimming removed 5 bases from V and 6 bases from J; junction bases left unmatched: 10. The DNA for the CDR3 is TGTGCCAGCAGTCCCCGGACAGGTGGAGGTCAGCCCCAGCATTTT. Its translation: CASSPRTGGGQPQHF.

This chain connects TRBV5-1 to TRBJ2-7, with TRBD1 identical over 9 bases. V trimming: 0 bases; J trimming: 4 bases; junction bases outside the gene matches: 8. The CDR3 sequence is 16 residues long. Germline V gene sequence: CDR1 SGHRS, CDR2 YFSETQ. The CDR3 DNA reads as TGCGCCAGCAGCTTGGTACCGGGACAGGGTCTGTACGAGCAGTACTTC. This gives the protein CASSLVPGQGLYEQYF.

The J gene is TRBJ1-2, the V gene TRBV5-6; 7 bases are a match to TRBD1. V shed 2 bases and J 1 base; nucleotides not matched to a gene: 5. The CDR3 is 15 amino acids. CDR1 SGHDT and CDR2 YYEEEE come from the germline V gene. The CDR3 loop is CASSLGGGYNYGYTF. The CDR3 coding sequence is TGTGCCAGCAGCTTAGGAGGGGGCTATAACTATGGCTACACCTTC.

The genes are TRBV7-3 and TRBJ2-1, with 13 bases that match TRBD2. The ends lost 5 bases at V and 5 bases at J; junction bases unmatched: 9. The CDR3 covers 17 residues. CDR1 SGHTA and CDR2 FQGTGA come from the germline V gene. CDR3 in amino acids: CASSTLPGLAGDNEQFF. Written as DNA, the CDR3 is TGTGCCAGCAGCACCCTCCCCGGACTAGCGGGGGACAATGAGCAGTTCTTC.

CDR3: CASSLRTGEYGYTF. CDR3 coding DNA: TGTGCCAGCAGCTTACGGACAGGGGAGTATGGCTACACCTTC. The rearrangement links TRBV5-6 to TRBJ1-2, with TRBD1 matching over 9 bases. The CDR3 sequence is 14 residues long. Germline V gene sequence: CDR1 SGHDT, CDR2 YYEEEE. The junction had 4 bases not matched to a gene; V was cut back by 2 bases and J by 5 bases.

The chain has TRBV29-1 and TRBJ2-3, with 7 bases lining up with TRBD2. With 5 bases clipped from V and 4 bases from J, the junction kept 3 bases outside the gene matches. The CDR3 length is 12 residues. CDR1 and CDR2 (germline): SQVTM, ANQGSEA. CDR3 nucleotides: TGCAGCGTTCCCCGGGGGGCAGATACGCAGTATTTT. Its protein product is CSVPRGADTQYF.

The rearrangement joins TRBV27 to TRBJ2-7; a possible D gene is TRBD2 (5 bases). The ends were cut back, 6 bases at V and 0 bases at J, with 18 bases in the middle. The CDR3 covers 16 residues. Germline V gives CDR1 MNHEY, CDR2 SMNVEV (reference sequence). The CDR3 region is CASSPTLAFSSYEQYF. The CDR3 DNA is TGTGCCAGCAGCCCTACCTTAGCGTTTTCCTCCTACGAGCAGTACTTC.

The V gene is TRBV9, the J gene TRBJ1-5, with D hard to call. Deletions cut 1 base from V and 1 base from J, with 9 bases between. The CDR3 is 15 amino acids. CDR1 is SGDLS, CDR2 YYNGEE, per germline. CDR3 loop: CASSVFRNSNQPQHF. CDR3 in DNA: TGTGCCAGCAGCGTATTCAGGAACAGCAATCAGCCCCAGCATTTT. The entire variable domain, with the rest obtained from reference TRBV9 and TRBJ1-5, is as follows: DSGVTQTPKHLITATGQRVTLRCSPRSGDLSVYWYQQSLDQGLQFLIQYYNGEERAKGNILERFSAQQFPDLHSELNLSSLELGDSALYFCASSVFRNSNQPQHFGDGTRLSIL.

The DNA for the CDR3 is TGTGCCAGCACGGCGGGAGGGTTCTACGAGCAGTACTTC. Translating gives CASTAGGFYEQYF. The V gene is TRBV28, the J gene TRBJ2-7; 9 bases are a match to TRBD2. CDR1 MDHEN and CDR2 SYDVKM come from the germline V gene. J was trimmed by 3 bases and V by 7 bases; bases with no gene match: 4. This CDR3 is built from 13 residues.

This sequence joins TRBV7-2 and TRBJ1-1; D may be TRBD1 (5 bases). CDR1 and CDR2 from the germline V gene are SGHTA and FQGNSA. The CDR3 sequence is 15 residues long. The V end was cut by 6 bases, the J end by 8 bases, with 22 bases between. This CDR3 reads CASRHRRHTGVEAFF. For the CDR3, the DNA is TGTGCCAGCAGGCATCGCAGGCATACGGGGGTCGAAGCTTTCTTT.

The table lists this clone with a few counts. This sequence joins TRBV27 and TRBJ2-3, with 8 bases matching TRBD1. Germline CDR1 MNHEY, CDR2 SMNVEV (reference sequence). V dropped 8 bases and J dropped 1; count of bases not matched to a gene: 5. This CDR3 has 14 amino acids. In nucleotides, the CDR3 is TGTGCCAGCTGGGAGACAGGGGGCACAGATACGCAGTATTTT. This encodes CASWETGGTDTQYF.

The chain joins TRBV29-1 to TRBJ2-5; D not resolved. V was clipped by 4 bases and J by 4 bases, with 7 bases between them. The CDR3 sequence is 11 residues long. Germline CDR1 reads SQVTM; CDR2 reads ANQGSEA. The CDR3 DNA is TGCAGCGTTGGCGAGCGAGAGACCCAGTACTTC. As protein: CSVGERETQYF.

The chain carries TRBV5-1 and TRBJ2-7; 9 bases line up with TRBD1. Germline V lookup: CDR1 SGHRS, CDR2 YFSETQ. This CDR3 is 16 amino acids long. The trim removed 0 bases at V and 6 bases at J, leaving 10 bases unmatched. Written as DNA, the CDR3 is TGCGCCAGCAGCTTGGCCACTGGGACAGGGAGTTCCGAGCAGTACTTC. Its protein product is CASSLATGTGSSEQYF.

The J gene is TRBJ1-4, the V gene TRBV15; D possibly corresponds to TRBD1 (5 bases). V lost 0 bases and J lost 5, with 25 bases in between. Germline-derived CDR1 and CDR2 are LNHNV and YYDKDF (reference sequence). This CDR3 spans 20 amino acids. CDR3 sequence: CATSRDHYGREWVLNEKLFF. The CDR3 bases are TGTGCCACCAGCAGAGATCATTATGGCAGGGAATGGGTCTTAAATGAAAAACTGTTTTTT.

The genes are TRBV5-6 and TRBJ2-1, with D perhaps TRBD2 (5 bases). V lost 3 bases, J lost 7 bases, and 8 bases lay in between. This CDR3 is 12 amino acids long. Per germline, CDR1 SGHDT and CDR2 YYEEEE. The CDR3 DNA sequence: TGTGCCAGCAGCTCCGGGGTGAATGAGCAGTTCTTC. Translation: CASSSGVNEQFF.

This clone was seen a few times. The CDR3 protein is CSAGGTEQYF. The CDR3 coding sequence is TGCAGCGCTGGCGGGACCGAGCAGTACTTC. The genes are TRBV29-1 and TRBJ2-7, with D tentatively TRBD2 (6 bases). V shed 7 bases and J shed 6 bases, with 10 bases lying between them. CDR1 and CDR2 (germline): SQVTM, ANQGSEA. This CDR3 has 10 residues.

The CDR3 nucleotides read TGTGCCAGCAGCACCCGGACTAGGACAGATACGCAGTATTTT. Translated: CASSTRTRTDTQYF. The V call is TRBV7-6, the J call TRBJ2-3; 7 nucleotides agree with TRBD2. CDR3 size: 14 residues. With 5 bases clipped from V and 3 bases from J, the junction kept 5 bases outside the gene matches. Germline CDR1 reads SGHVS; CDR2 reads FNYEAQ. The full variable domain, its missing parts supplied by reference TRBV7-6 and TRBJ2-3, is GAGVSQSPRYKVTKRGQDVALRCDPISGHVSLYWYRQALGQGPEFLTYFNYEAQQDKSGLPNDRFSAERPEGSISTLTIQRTEQRDSAMYRCASSTRTRTDTQYFGPGTRLTVL.

The chain is built from TRBV4-1 and TRBJ1-1, with TRBD1 identical over 7 bases. Germline assignment: CDR1 MGHRA and CDR2 YSYEKL. The V and J ends lost 2 bases and 5 bases, in that order; junction bases with no gene match: 17. This CDR3 has 18 residues. The CDR3 protein is CASSQTDRVGSVGTEAFF. CDR3 nucleotide sequence: TGCGCCAGCAGCCAAACCGACAGGGTCGGCTCTGTAGGTACTGAAGCTTTCTTT.

The gene calls are TRBV11-2 and TRBJ1-1; 7 bases are a match to TRBD1. This CDR3 is built from 19 residues. After removal of 4 bases from V and 4 bases from J, the junction contained 21 bases not matched to a gene. Looked up from germline, CDR1 is SGHAT and CDR2 is FQNNGV. CDR3 sequence (DNA): TGTGCCAGCAGCTCGGGCCTACAGGGGTGGAGCGGTATAGGCACTGAAGCTTTCTTT. Translating gives CASSSGLQGWSGIGTEAFF.

This rearrangement joins TRBV19 to TRBJ1-2; D not certain. The CDR3 runs to 15 residues. Trimming shortened V by 1 base and J by 0 bases, and 9 bases separated the two germline ends. Germline V lookup: CDR1 LNHDA, CDR2 SQIVND (reference sequence). CDR3 nucleotides: TGTGCCAGTAGTATAGTCCTCAGATCTAACTATGGCTACACCTTC. This sequence encodes CASSIVLRSNYGYTF.